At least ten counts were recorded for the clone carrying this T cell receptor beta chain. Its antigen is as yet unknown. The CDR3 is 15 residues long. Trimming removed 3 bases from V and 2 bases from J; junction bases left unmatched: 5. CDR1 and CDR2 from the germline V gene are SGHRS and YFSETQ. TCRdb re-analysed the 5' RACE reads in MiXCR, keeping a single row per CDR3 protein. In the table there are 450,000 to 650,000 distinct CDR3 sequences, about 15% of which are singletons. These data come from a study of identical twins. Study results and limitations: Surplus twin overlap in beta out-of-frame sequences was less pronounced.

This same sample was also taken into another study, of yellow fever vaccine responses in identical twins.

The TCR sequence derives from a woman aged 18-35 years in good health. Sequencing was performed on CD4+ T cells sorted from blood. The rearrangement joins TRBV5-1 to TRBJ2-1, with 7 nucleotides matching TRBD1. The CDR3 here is CASSSQTGPYNEQFF. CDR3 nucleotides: TGCGCCAGCAGCTCCCAGACAGGGCCCTACAATGAGCAGTTCTTC.